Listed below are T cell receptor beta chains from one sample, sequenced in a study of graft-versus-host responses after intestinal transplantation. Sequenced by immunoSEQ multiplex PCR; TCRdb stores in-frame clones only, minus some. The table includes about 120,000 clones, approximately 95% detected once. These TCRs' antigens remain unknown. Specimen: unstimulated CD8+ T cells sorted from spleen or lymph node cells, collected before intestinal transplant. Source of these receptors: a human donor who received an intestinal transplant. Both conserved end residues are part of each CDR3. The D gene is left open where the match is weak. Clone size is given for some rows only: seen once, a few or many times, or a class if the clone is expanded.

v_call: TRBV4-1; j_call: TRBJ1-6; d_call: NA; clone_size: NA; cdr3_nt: TGCGCCAGCAGCCTTTTGAGGACTCCCGAGGCGGCCCTCCACTTT; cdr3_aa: CASSLLRTPEAALHF
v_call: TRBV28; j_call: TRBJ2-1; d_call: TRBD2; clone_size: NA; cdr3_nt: TGTGCCAGCACGGGGAGCGGGAGCGTCGATGAGCAGTTCTTC; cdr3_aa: CASTGSGSVDEQFF
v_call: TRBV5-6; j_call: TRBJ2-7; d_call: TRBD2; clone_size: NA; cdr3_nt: TGTGCCAGCAGCTTGATGTCTAGCGGCCCCTACGAGCAGTACTTC; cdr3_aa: CASSLMSSGPYEQYF
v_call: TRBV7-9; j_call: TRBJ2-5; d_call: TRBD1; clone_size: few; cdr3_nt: TGTGCCAGCAGCCAGGAGGGACAGGCGAGGTTCGAGACCCAGTACTTC; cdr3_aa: CASSQEGQARFETQYF
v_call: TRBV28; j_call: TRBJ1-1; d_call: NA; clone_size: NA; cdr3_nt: TGTGCCAGCGGTACGGGGGGTTACATGAACACTGAAGCTTTCTTT; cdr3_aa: CASGTGGYMNTEAFF
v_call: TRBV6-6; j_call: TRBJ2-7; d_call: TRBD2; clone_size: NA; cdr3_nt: TGTGCCAGCAGTTACGGCGGCGGGAGCCCCTACGAGCAGTACTTC; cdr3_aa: CASSYGGGSPYEQYF
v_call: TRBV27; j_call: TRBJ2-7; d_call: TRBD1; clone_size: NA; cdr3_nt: TGTGCCAGCAGCCAGGGACAGGCCTACGAGCAGTACTTC; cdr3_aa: CASSQGQAYEQYF
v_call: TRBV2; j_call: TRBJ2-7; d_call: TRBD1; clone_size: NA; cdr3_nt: TGTGCCAACTCGCCAGGACAGGAGAAAAACAAGCGAGCGCTCTACGAGCAGTACTTC; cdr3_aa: CANSPGQEKNKRALYEQYF
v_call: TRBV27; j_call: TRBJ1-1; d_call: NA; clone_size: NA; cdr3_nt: TGTGCCAGCAGTTTATCGGTCGGAGGGAAGGAAGCTTTCTTT; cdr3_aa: CASSLSVGGKEAFF
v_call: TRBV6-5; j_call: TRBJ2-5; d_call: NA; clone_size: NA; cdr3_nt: TGTGCCAGCAGTTACGACGGAATCCAAGAGACCCAGTACTTC; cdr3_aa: CASSYDGIQETQYF
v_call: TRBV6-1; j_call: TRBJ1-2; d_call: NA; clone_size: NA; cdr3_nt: TGTGCCAGCACCGCGACAGAGAACTATGGCTACACCTTC; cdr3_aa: CASTATENYGYTF
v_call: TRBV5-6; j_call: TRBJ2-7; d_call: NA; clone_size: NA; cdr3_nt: TGTGCCAGCAGCTTTTCCCTGCAATACGAGCAGTACTTC; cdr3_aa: CASSFSLQYEQYF
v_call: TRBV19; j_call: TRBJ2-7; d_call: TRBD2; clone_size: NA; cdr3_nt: TGTGCCAGTAGTATATCTAGCGGGGTCTACGAGCAGTACTTC; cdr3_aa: CASSISSGVYEQYF
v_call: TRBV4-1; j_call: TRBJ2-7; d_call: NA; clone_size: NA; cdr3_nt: TGCGCCAGCAGCCAAGCCTGGTTCGGGGACTACGAGCAGTACTTC; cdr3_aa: CASSQAWFGDYEQYF